This T cell receptor beta chain stems from a study of graft-versus-host responses after intestinal transplantation. General study points: Graft-versus-host to host-versus-graft clonal ratios in allografts were high in patients with graft-donor T cell macrochimerism.

V gave up 0 bases and J gave up 5 bases, with 18 bases separating them. The V gene's germline CDR1 is SGDLS and CDR2 YYNGEE. The CDR3 extends over 16 amino acids. As for this clone: What it binds is not known.

Sequenced by immunoSEQ multiplex PCR; TCRdb stores in-frame clones only, minus some. The sample records about 23,000 clones, around nine tenths being singletons. The chain uses TRBV9 and TRBJ2-7, with D hard to call. The receptor was derived from a human patient who received an intestinal transplant, so some T cells may come from the graft donor. The sequencing used PBMCs, collected about 41 days after intestinal transplant. This CDR3 reads CASSVGAVSISDEQYF. CDR3 DNA sequence: TGTGCCAGCAGCGTAGGGGCAGTTTCGATCTCAGACGAGCAGTACTTC. Full variable domain (remainder filled in from reference TRBV9 and TRBJ2-7): DSGVTQTPKHLITATGQRVTLRCSPRSGDLSVYWYQQSLDQGLQFLIQYYNGEERAKGNILERFSAQQFPDLHSELNLSSLELGDSALYFCASSVGAVSISDEQYFGPGTRLTVT.